Below are 5 T cell receptor beta chains sequenced from a single sample in a study of Tregs in tolerant kidney transplant recipients. Sequencing used immunoSEQ multiplex PCR; TCRdb keeps in-frame clones, though not all of them. The data show more than 1,400 clones, with 40% to 50% seen just once and roughly 29% held by the top ten. These receptors have no known antigen. Sequencing was performed on Tregs from blood grown in culture. Every receptor here comes from a human donor in good health.

This clone is classed as large. This rearrangement joins TRBV10-3 to TRBJ1-1, with a possible D match to TRBD1 (6 bases). From germline, CDR1 is ENHRY and CDR2 SYGVKD. Trimming cost V 1 base and J 1 base, with 10 bases left between them. The length of the CDR3 is 15 residues. Here the CDR3 reads CAISEWGQSNTEAFF. As DNA, the CDR3 is TGTGCCATCAGTGAGTGGGGACAATCGAACACTGAAGCTTTCTTT.

Note on this clone: One junction end disagrees with the germline gene, perhaps due to a read error. The chain is built from TRBV2 and TRBJ1-2; 12 bases line up with TRBD1. The CDR3 length is 14 residues. Germline values: CDR1 SNHLY, CDR2 FYNNEI. This CDR3 is CATSDPGQGAGYTF. The CDR3 nucleotides are TGTGCCACCAGTGATCCGGGACAGGGGGCAGGCTACACCTTC.

As to this clone: A single base is all that separates this from a far larger clone, so a read error is likely. V is TRBV5-6 and J is TRBJ1-5; a weak D match, TRBD1 (6 bases). Germline CDR1 is SGHDT and CDR2 is YYEEEE. The CDR3 has 18 residues. The V end was cut by 0 bases, the J end by 4 bases, with 20 bases between. CDR3 bases: TGTGCCAGCAGCTTGGAAGGCACTCGGACAGTCCGGAATCAGCCCCAGCATTTT. Protein sequence: CASSLEGTRTVRNQPQHF.

This clone was seen more than once but under ten times. This chain joins TRBV2 and TRBJ2-7; 8 nucleotides match TRBD2. CDR3 length: 14 amino acids. Germline V gene lookup returns CDR1 SNHLY and CDR2 FYNNEI. The ends lost 4 bases at V and 4 bases at J; junction bases unmatched: 6. The CDR3 DNA follows: TGTGCCAGCAGTGCAGAGCGGGGGCCTTACGAGCAGTACTTC. Protein product: CASSAERGPYEQYF.

A word on this clone: A far larger clone is off by one base, so a read error is likely. The chain combines TRBV5-6 with TRBJ2-5; D not resolved. CDR1 SGHDT and CDR2 YYEEEE come from the germline V gene. V was trimmed by 2 bases and J by 0 bases, leaving 2 bases between them. The CDR3 consists of 12 residues. CDR3 sequence: CASSLYQETQYF. The CDR3 nucleotides are TGTGCCAGCAGCTTATACCAAGAGACCCAGTACTTC.